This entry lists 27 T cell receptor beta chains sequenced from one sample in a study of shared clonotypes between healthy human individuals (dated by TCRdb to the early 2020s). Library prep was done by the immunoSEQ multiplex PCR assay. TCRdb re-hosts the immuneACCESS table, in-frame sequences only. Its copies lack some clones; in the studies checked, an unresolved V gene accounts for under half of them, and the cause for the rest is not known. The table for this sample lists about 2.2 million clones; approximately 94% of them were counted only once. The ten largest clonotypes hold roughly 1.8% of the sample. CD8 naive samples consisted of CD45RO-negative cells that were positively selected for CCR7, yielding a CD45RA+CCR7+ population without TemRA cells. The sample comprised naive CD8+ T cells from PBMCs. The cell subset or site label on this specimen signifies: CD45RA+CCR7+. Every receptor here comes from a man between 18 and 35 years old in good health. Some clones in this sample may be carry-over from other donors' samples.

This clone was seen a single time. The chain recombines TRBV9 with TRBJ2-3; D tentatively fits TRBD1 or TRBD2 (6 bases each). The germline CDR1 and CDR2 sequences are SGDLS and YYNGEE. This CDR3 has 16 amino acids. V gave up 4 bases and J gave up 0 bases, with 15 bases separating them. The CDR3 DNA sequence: TGTGCCAGCAGCAAGGGGGGAGCACCTAGCACAGATACGCAGTATTTT. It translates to CASSKGGAPSTDTQYF. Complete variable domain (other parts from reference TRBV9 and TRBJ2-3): DSGVTQTPKHLITATGQRVTLRCSPRSGDLSVYWYQQSLDQGLQFLIQYYNGEERAKGNILERFSAQQFPDLHSELNLSSLELGDSALYFCASSKGGAPSTDTQYFGPGTRLTVL.

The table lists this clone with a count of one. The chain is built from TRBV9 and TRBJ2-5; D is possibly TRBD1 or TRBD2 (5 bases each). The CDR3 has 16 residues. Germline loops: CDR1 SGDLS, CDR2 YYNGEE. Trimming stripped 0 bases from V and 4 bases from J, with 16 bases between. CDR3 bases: TGTGCCAGCAGCGTAGGGACCGGGGACGGCACAGAGACCCAGTACTTC. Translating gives CASSVGTGDGTETQYF.

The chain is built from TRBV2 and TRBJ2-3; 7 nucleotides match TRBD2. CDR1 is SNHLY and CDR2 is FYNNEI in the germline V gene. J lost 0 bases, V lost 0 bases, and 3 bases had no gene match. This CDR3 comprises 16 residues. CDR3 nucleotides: TGTGCCAGCAGTGAAGCTCCTAGCGGTAGCACAGATACGCAGTATTTT. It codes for CASSEAPSGSTDTQYF.

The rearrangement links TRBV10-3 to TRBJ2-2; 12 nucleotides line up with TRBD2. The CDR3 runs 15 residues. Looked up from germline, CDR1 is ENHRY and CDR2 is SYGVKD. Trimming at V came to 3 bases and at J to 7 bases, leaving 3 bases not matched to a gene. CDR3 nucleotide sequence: TGTGCCATCAGTGAAGCTAGCGGGAGGGTCGGGGAGCTGTTTTTT. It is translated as CAISEASGRVGELFF.

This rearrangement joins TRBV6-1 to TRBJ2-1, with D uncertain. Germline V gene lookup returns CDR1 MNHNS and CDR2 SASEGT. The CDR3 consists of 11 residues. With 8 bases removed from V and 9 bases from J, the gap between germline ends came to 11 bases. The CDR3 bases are TGTGCCAGCCTCGCGTCGGGTGAGCAGTTCTTC. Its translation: CASLASGEQFF.

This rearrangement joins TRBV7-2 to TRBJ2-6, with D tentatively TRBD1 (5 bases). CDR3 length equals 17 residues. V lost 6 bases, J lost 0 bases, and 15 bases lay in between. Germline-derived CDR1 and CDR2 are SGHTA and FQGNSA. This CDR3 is CASRDRQGFSGANVLTF. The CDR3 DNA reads TGTGCCAGCAGAGATCGGCAGGGATTCTCTGGGGCCAACGTCCTGACTTTC.

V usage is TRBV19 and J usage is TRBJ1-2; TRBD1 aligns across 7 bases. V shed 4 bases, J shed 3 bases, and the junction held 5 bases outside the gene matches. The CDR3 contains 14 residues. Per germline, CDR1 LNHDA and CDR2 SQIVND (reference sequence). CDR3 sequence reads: CASSRPDRDYGYTF. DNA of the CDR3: TGTGCCAGTAGTAGACCCGACAGGGACTATGGCTACACCTTC.

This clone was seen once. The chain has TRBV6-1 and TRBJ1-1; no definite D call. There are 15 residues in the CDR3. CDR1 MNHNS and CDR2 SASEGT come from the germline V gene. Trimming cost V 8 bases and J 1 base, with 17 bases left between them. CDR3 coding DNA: TGTGCCAGCCCCCGGCCCAGACTCCAGAACACTGAAGCTTTCTTT. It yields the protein CASPRPRLQNTEAFF.

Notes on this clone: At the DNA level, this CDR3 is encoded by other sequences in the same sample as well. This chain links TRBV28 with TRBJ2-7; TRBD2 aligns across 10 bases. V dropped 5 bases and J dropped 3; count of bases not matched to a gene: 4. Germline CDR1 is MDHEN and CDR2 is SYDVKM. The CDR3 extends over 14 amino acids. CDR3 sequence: CASSRTSGYYEQYF. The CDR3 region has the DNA TGTGCCAGCAGTAGGACTAGCGGTTACTACGAGCAGTACTTC.

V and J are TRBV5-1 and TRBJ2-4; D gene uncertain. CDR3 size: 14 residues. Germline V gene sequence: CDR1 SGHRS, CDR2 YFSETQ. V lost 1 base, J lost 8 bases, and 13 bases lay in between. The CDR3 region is CASSLSGSRDIQYF. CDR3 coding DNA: TGCGCCAGCAGCTTGTCCGGGTCTCGGGACATTCAGTACTTC.

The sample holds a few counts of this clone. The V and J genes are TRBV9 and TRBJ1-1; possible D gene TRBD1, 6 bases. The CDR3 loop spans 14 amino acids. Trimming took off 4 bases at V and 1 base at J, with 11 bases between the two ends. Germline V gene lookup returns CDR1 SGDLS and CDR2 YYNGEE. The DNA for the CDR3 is TGTGCCAGCAGCCACGGGACATCGAACACTGAAGCTTTCTTT. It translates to CASSHGTSNTEAFF. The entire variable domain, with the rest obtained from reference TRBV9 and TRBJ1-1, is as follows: DSGVTQTPKHLITATGQRVTLRCSPRSGDLSVYWYQQSLDQGLQFLIQYYNGEERAKGNILERFSAQQFPDLHSELNLSSLELGDSALYFCASSHGTSNTEAFFGQGTRLTVV.

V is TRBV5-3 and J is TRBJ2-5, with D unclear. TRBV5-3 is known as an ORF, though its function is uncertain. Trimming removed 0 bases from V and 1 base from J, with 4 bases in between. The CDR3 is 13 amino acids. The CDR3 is CARSLGGQETQYF. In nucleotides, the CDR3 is TGTGCCAGAAGCTTGGGGGGCCAAGAGACCCAGTACTTC.

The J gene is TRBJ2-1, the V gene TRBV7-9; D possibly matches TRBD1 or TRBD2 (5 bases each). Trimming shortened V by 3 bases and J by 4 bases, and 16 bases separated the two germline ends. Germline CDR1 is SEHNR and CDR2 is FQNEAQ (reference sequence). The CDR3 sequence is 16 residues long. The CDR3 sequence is CASSFPGRSSYNEQFF. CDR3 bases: TGTGCCAGCAGCTTCCCGGGACGCTCCTCTTACAATGAGCAGTTCTTC.

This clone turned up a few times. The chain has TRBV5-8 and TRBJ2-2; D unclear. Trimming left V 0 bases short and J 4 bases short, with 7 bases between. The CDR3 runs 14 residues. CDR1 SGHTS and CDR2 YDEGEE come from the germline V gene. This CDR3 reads CASSLGLFTGELFF. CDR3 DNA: TGTGCCAGCAGCTTGGGGCTTTTCACCGGGGAGCTGTTTTTT.

This chain's CDR3 is CASTDRGETQYF. CDR3 nucleotides: TGTGCCAGCACGGACAGGGGAGAGACCCAGTACTTC. The rearrangement uses TRBV7-2 and TRBJ2-5, with TRBD1 identical over 9 bases. The trim removed 7 bases at V and 4 bases at J, leaving 1 base unmatched. The germline gives CDR1 SGHTA, CDR2 FQGNSA. CDR3 size: 12 residues.

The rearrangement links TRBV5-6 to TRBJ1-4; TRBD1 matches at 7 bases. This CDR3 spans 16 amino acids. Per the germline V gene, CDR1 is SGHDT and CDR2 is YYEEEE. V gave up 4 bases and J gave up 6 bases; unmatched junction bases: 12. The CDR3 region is CASSPEGAREDEKLFF. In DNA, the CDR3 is TGTGCCAGCAGCCCAGAGGGGGCGCGGGAGGATGAAAAACTGTTTTTT.

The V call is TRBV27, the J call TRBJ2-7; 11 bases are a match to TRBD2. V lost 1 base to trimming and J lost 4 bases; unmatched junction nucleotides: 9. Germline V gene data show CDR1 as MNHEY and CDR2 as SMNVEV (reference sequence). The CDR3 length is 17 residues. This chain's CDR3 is CASSLLAGGPLGYEQYF. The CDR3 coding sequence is TGTGCCAGCAGTTTATTAGCGGGAGGGCCTTTGGGGTACGAGCAGTACTTC.

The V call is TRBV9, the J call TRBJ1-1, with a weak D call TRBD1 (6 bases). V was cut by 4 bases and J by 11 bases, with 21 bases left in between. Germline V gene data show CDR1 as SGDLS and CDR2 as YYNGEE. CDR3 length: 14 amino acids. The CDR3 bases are TGTGCCAGCAGCAGAGGGGGAGAGCCACGCGGGGCTTTCTTT. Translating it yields CASSRGGEPRGAFF. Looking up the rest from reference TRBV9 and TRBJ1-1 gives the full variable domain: DSGVTQTPKHLITATGQRVTLRCSPRSGDLSVYWYQQSLDQGLQFLIQYYNGEERAKGNILERFSAQQFPDLHSELNLSSLELGDSALYFCASSRGGEPRGAFFGQGTRLTVV.

Written as DNA, the CDR3 is TGTGCCAGCAGCCTGGGGAGAGATGGCTACACCTTC. Translated: CASSLGRDGYTF. The chain has TRBV7-8 and TRBJ1-2; D call uncertain. CDR1 SGHVS and CDR2 FQNEAQ come from the germline V gene. There are 12 residues in the CDR3. The V end lost 5 bases, the J end lost 6 bases, and 10 bases lay between the germline ends.

The DNA of the CDR3 is TGTGCCAGTAAGGAGCGGTCCACCGGGGCCAACGTCCTGACTTTC. It codes for CASKERSTGANVLTF. V is TRBV19 and J is TRBJ2-6; possibly TRBD2 for D (5 bases). In germline, CDR1 is LNHDA, CDR2 SQIVND (reference sequence). This CDR3 is 15 amino acids long. V lost 7 bases and J 4 bases, leaving 14 bases between the germline ends.

In DNA, the CDR3 is TGCGCCAGCAGTCTGGACAGGAACACCGGGGAGCTGTTTTTT. Its protein product is CASSLDRNTGELFF. V gene TRBV4-1 combines with J gene TRBJ2-2; TRBD1 might be the D (6 bases). V was cut by 6 bases and J by 1 base, with 9 bases left in between. The CDR3 covers 14 residues. Germline loops: CDR1 MGHRA, CDR2 YSYEKL.

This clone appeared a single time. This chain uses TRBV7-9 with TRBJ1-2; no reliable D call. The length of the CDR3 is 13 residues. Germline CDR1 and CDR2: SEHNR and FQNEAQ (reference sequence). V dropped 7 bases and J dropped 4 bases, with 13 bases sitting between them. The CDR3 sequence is CASTLILAYGYTF. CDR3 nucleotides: TGTGCCAGCACGCTAATCCTGGCCTATGGCTACACCTTC.

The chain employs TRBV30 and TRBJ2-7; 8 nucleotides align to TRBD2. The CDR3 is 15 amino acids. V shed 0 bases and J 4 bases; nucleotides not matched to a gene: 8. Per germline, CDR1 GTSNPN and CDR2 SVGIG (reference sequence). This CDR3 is CAWSVFSGKGYEQYF. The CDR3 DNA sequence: TGTGCCTGGAGTGTATTTAGCGGGAAGGGATACGAGCAGTACTTC.

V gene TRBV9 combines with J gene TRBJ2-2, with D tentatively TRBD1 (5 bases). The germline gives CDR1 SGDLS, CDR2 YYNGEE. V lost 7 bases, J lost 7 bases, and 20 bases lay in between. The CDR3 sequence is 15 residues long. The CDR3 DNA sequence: TGTGCCAGCGGGGATTCCTCAGGGCAAGTCGGGGAGCTGTTTTTT. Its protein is CASGDSSGQVGELFF.

The CDR3 nucleotides read TGTGCCAGCTCTCCGGGGGTCCCGACAGACCCCTACGAGCAGTACTTC. It translates to CASSPGVPTDPYEQYF. The chain links TRBV28 to TRBJ2-7; possible D gene TRBD2, 6 bases. The V gene's germline CDR1 is MDHEN and CDR2 SYDVKM. The CDR3 contains 16 residues. V lost 8 bases and J lost 2, with 22 bases in between.

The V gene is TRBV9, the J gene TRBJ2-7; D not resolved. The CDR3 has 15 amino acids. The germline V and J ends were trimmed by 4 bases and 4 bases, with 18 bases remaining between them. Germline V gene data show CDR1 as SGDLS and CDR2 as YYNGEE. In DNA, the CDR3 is TGTGCCAGCAGCCCGCAGCGCAGCCACGATTACGAGCAGTACTTC. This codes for CASSPQRSHDYEQYF.

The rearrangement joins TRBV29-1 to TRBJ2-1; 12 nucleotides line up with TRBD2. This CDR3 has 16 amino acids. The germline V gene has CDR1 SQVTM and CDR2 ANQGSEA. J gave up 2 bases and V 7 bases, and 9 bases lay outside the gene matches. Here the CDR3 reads CSAVTSGSVTYNEQFF. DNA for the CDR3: TGCAGCGCCGTGACTAGCGGGAGTGTTACCTACAATGAGCAGTTCTTC.